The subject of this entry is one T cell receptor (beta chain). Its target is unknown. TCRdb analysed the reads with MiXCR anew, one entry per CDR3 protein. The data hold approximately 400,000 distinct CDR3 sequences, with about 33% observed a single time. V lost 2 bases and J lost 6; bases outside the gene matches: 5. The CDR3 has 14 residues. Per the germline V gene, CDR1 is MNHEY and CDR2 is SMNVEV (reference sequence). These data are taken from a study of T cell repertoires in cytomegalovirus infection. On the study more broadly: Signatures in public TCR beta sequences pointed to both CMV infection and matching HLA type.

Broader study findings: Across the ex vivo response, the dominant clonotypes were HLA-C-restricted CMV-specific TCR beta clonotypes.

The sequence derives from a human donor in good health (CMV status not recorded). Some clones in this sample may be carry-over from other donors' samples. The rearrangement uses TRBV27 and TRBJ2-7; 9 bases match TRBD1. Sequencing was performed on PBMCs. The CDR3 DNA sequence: TGTGCCAGCAGTTTAGGGACAGGGTTTCTCGAGCAGTACTTC. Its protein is CASSLGTGFLEQYF.